The table lists the clone carrying this TCR beta chain with a few counts. The record originates from a study of CD8+ T cells in alopecia areata. Germline V lookup: CDR1 PRHDT, CDR2 FYEKMQ (reference sequence). V dropped 0 bases and J dropped 2 bases, with 5 bases sitting between them. The CDR3 is 14 residues long. RNA was extracted and reverse transcribed into cDNA as the sequencing template. Clones were read by immunoSEQ multiplex PCR, and TCRdb kept only the in-frame ones, dropping some. This sample yields around 190,000 clones, of which approximately 60% are seen a single time; around 5% belongs to the top ten. A FACSAria was used to sort CD4+ and CD8+ T cells. These cells came from PBMCs.

J is TRBJ1-5 and V is TRBV13; D remains ambiguous. The sequence was obtained from a human donor in good health. The sample consisted of CD8+ T cells sorted from blood. The CDR3 protein is CASSLGGGNQPQHF. In DNA, the CDR3 is TGTGCCAGCAGCTTAGGGGGTGGCAATCAGCCCCAGCATTTT.